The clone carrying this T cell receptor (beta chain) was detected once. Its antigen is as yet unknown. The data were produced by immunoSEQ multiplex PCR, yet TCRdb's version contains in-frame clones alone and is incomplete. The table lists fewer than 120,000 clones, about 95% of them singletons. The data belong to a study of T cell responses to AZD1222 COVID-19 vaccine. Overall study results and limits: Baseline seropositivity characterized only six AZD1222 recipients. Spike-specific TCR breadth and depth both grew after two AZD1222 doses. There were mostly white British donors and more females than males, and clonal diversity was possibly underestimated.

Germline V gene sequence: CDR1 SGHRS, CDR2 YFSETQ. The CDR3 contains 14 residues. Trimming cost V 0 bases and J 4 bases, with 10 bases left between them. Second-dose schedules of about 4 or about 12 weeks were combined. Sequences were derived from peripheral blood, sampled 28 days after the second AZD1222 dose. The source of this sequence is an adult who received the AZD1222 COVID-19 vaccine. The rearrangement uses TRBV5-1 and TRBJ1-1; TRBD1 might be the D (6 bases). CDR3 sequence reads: CASSLEGGGTEAFF. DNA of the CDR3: TGCGCCAGCAGCTTGGAGGGGGGCGGCACTGAAGCTTTCTTT.